This T cell receptor (beta chain) was sequenced in a study of blood T cell repertoires in COVID-19. About the study: Acute-phase and convalescent COVID-19 samples originated in the United States, Italy and Spain.

In the original workflow: Estimated nucleated cell counts came from reference gene primer amplification. Assay used: immunoSEQ multiplex PCR; TCRdb lists only in-frame clones, some missing. That table furnishes V, J and clone size, whereas the DNA furnished D and trimming. Here the sample spans around 190,000 clones, roughly three quarters being singletons. Germline V gives CDR1 SGHAT, CDR2 FQNNGV. Trimming at V came to 2 bases and at J to 7 bases, leaving 14 bases not matched to a gene. The CDR3 consists of 16 residues. Followed longitudinally, the Seattle patients had been enrolled during active infection.

Sequencing input: peripheral blood. The sequence derives from a woman aged 40 to 55 with COVID-19, enrolled during active disease. The chain recombines TRBV11-2 with TRBJ2-7; 7 nucleotides line up with TRBD2. Here the CDR3 DNA reads TGTGCCAGCAGCTTAATCAGGGCTTCGAACGGGGGGGAGCAGTACTTC. Translating gives CASSLIRASNGGEQYF.